This T cell receptor beta chain was sequenced for a study of blood T cell repertoires in COVID-19. Overall study context: T cells, B-cell-depleted T cells, or PBMCs supplied cDNA or gDNA.

This CDR3 comprises 15 residues. Trimming at V came to 5 bases and at J to 2 bases, leaving 6 bases not matched to a gene. Germline V CDR1 and CDR2: SEHNR, FQNEAQ (reference sequence). Participants were aged roughly 18 to 90 years from roughly 25 US areas. The table came from immunoSEQ multiplex PCR; TCRdb's copy has only in-frame clones and leaves some out. The sample shows about 240,000 clones, around 89% of them seen only once. The clonotype originates from a woman in her 30s who had recovered from COVID-19. V is TRBV7-9 and J is TRBJ1-5, with 7 bases identical to TRBD1. The specimen sequenced was PBMCs or T cells enriched from blood (not recorded which). CDR3 nucleotides: TGTGCCAGCAGCCGGGACAGAGTGGGCAATCAGCCCCAGCATTTT. It yields the protein CASSRDRVGNQPQHF.